The 28 T cell receptor beta chains below were found in one sample sequenced in a study of OX40 agonist ivuxolimab in advanced cancers. The repertoire was sequenced with immunoSEQ multiplex PCR; TCRdb's copy has only in-frame clones and lacks some. The data show 65,000 to 90,000 clones, with roughly 82% seen just once and approximately 5.1% held by the top ten. The specimen comprised CD4+ or CD8+ T cells sorted from blood, sampled in a trial of the OX40 agonist ivuxolimab. All receptors derive from an adult with an advanced solid tumor such as melanoma, head and neck, liver or kidney cancer.

The gene calls are TRBV21-1 and TRBJ1-3. TRBV21-1 is recorded as a pseudogene. The CDR3 length is 13 residues. The CDR3 bases are TGTGCCAGCGCCAGAGCACTGGGAAACACCATATATTTT. It translates to CASARALGNTIYF.

This clone was picked up a small number of times. The chain joins TRBV7-9 to TRBJ2-2, with a tentative D call TRBD1 (6 bases). Trimming removed 2 bases at V and 6 bases at J, with 10 bases between. CDR3 size: 14 residues. Looked up from germline, CDR1 is SEHNR and CDR2 is FQNEAQ (reference sequence). The CDR3 DNA reads as TGTGCCAGCAGCTTACAGGGGAATGCCGGGGAGCTGTTTTTT. Protein: CASSLQGNAGELFF.

The CDR3 here is CASSYSPSNSYEQYF. CDR3 DNA: TGTGCCAGCAGTTACTCCCCCTCGAACAGCTACGAGCAGTACTTC. V gene TRBV6-5 combines with J gene TRBJ2-7; D remains unclear. The germline CDR1 and CDR2 sequences are MNHEY and SVGAGI. This CDR3 contains 15 residues. V was cut by 0 bases and J by 3 bases, with 12 bases left in between.

The CDR3 bases are TGCGCCAGCAGGGACAGAAAAAGTTATAGCACAGATACGCAGTATTTT. Protein product: CASRDRKSYSTDTQYF. The chain links TRBV5-1 to TRBJ2-3; maybe TRBD1 (6 bases). The CDR3 length is 16 residues. In germline, CDR1 is SGHRS, CDR2 YFSETQ. The germline V and J ends were trimmed by 5 bases and 0 bases, with 16 bases remaining between them.

The CDR3 protein is CASSPVRETQYF. DNA of the CDR3: TGTGCCAGCAGCCCCGTCCGGGAGACCCAGTACTTC. The rearrangement links TRBV7-2 to TRBJ2-5; D is uncertain. The length of the CDR3 is 12 residues. Germline CDR1 and CDR2: SGHTA and FQGNSA. Between the trimmed V and J ends, which lost 5 bases and 5 bases, there was a span of 9 bases.

The chain employs TRBV19 and TRBJ2-2; no firm D call. V gave up 9 bases and J gave up 7 bases, with 21 bases separating them. The germline gives CDR1 LNHDA, CDR2 SQIVND (reference sequence). The length of the CDR3 is 15 residues. The DNA of the CDR3 is TGTGCCAGCCGCGAATGGAGTTATCAGGACGGGGAGCTGTTTTTT. This encodes CASREWSYQDGELFF.

CDR3 in DNA: TGTGCCAGCAGCCCCAAGCGGGACAGCTCTGGAAACACCATATATTTT. This sequence encodes CASSPKRDSSGNTIYF. The chain uses TRBV7-3 and TRBJ1-3, with 7 positions matching TRBD1. V lost 5 bases to trimming and J lost 0 bases; unmatched junction nucleotides: 7. Germline CDR1 reads SGHTA; CDR2 reads FQGTGA. The CDR3 loop spans 16 amino acids. Variable domain in full (rest from reference TRBV7-3 and TRBJ1-3): GAGVSQTPSNKVTEKGKYVELRCDPISGHTALYWYRQSLGQGPEFLIYFQGTGAADDSGLPNDRFFAVRPEGSVSTLKIQRTERGDSAVYLCASSPKRDSSGNTIYFGEGSWLTVV.

The CDR3 DNA sequence: TGTGCCAGCAGTGAAGATATACTAGCGGGAGATGAGCAGTTCTTC. It translates to CASSEDILAGDEQFF. The V call is TRBV2, the J call TRBJ2-1, with 11 nucleotides matching TRBD2. Unmatched junction bases numbered 4, after V lost 1 base and J lost 8 bases. The CDR3 sequence is 15 residues long. The germline CDR1 and CDR2 sequences are SNHLY and FYNNEI.

The V and J genes are TRBV13 and TRBJ1-3; a possible D gene is TRBD1 (6 bases). The V end was cut by 5 bases, the J end by 2 bases, with 16 bases between. The CDR3 length is 16 residues. Germline-derived CDR1 and CDR2 are PRHDT and FYEKMQ (reference sequence). CDR3 sequence (DNA): TGTGCCAGCAGCCCCATTCGTGGGGGCCCTGGAAACACCATATATTTT. Protein sequence: CASSPIRGGPGNTIYF.

The chain links TRBV19 to TRBJ2-1; the D is unclear. Trimming took 4 bases from V and 2 from J, leaving 0 bases between them. Germline V lookup: CDR1 LNHDA, CDR2 SQIVND (reference sequence). This CDR3 has 11 residues. CDR3 amino acids: CASSTYNEQFF. The DNA for the CDR3 is TGTGCCAGTAGTACCTACAATGAGCAGTTCTTC.

V and J are TRBV2 and TRBJ2-2; 7 bases are shared with TRBD1. The CDR3 runs to 14 residues. Germline V gene lookup returns CDR1 SNHLY and CDR2 FYNNEI. The V and J ends lost 3 bases and 6 bases, in that order; junction bases with no gene match: 4. CDR3 amino acids: CASSDRTGAGELFF. The CDR3 nucleotides read TGTGCCAGCAGTGATCGGACAGGCGCCGGGGAGCTGTTTTTT. The variable domain in full, with the rest retrieved from reference TRBV2 and TRBJ2-2, is EPEVTQTPSHQVTQMGQEVILRCVPISNHLYFYWYRQILGQKVEFLVSFYNNEISEKSEIFDDQFSVERPDGSNFTLKIRSTKLEDSAMYFCASSDRTGAGELFFGEGSRLTVL.

This clone appeared a few times. This rearrangement joins TRBV5-6 to TRBJ2-5, with D hard to call. In germline, CDR1 is SGHDT, CDR2 YYEEEE. The CDR3 has 9 amino acids. In DNA, the CDR3 is TGTGTCGTCAGGGAGACCCAGTACTTC. Translated: CVVRETQYF.

The chain uses TRBV6-1 and TRBJ1-3, with no clear D. V was trimmed by 3 bases and J by 7 bases, leaving 13 bases between them. This CDR3 comprises 14 residues. The germline V gene has CDR1 MNHNS and CDR2 SASEGT. CDR3 protein: CASSESQNRNTIYF. The CDR3 bases are TGTGCCAGCAGTGAGTCGCAGAATAGGAACACCATATATTTT.

This sequence joins TRBV5-4 and TRBJ2-3, with 7 positions matching TRBD1. V was clipped by 4 bases and J by 0 bases; unmatched bases: 8. Germline CDR1 SGHNT, CDR2 YYREEE (reference sequence). The CDR3 extends over 16 amino acids. The CDR3 reads CASSTDRVASTDTQYF. For the CDR3, the DNA is TGTGCCAGCAGCACCGACAGGGTTGCTAGCACAGATACGCAGTATTTT.

This chain uses TRBV7-9 with TRBJ2-1; D is ambiguous. Trimming shortened V by 5 bases and J by 10 bases, and 15 bases separated the two germline ends. This CDR3 is built from 13 residues. The V gene's germline CDR1 is SEHNR and CDR2 FQNEAQ (reference sequence). CDR3 coding DNA: TGTGCCAGCAGCAAAGACCGGTTCGCCGAGCAGTTCTTC. It encodes CASSKDRFAEQFF. The full variable domain, its missing parts supplied by reference TRBV7-9 and TRBJ2-1, is DTGVSQNPRHKITKRGQNVTFRCDPISEHNRLYWYRQTLGQGPEFLTYFQNEAQLEKSRLLSDRFSAERPKGSFSTLEIQRTEQGDSAMYLCASSKDRFAEQFFGPGTRLTVL.

The V and J genes are TRBV6-4 and TRBJ2-5, with 7 bases fitting TRBD2. Germline values: CDR1 MRHNA, CDR2 SNTAGT. The CDR3 sequence is 11 residues long. In DNA, the CDR3 is TGTGACCTGGGAGGGTCCGAGACCCAGTACTTC. Protein product: CDLGGSETQYF.

V usage is TRBV4-1 and J usage is TRBJ1-2; the D gene is possibly TRBD1 (5 bases). V lost 0 bases and J lost 5, with 22 bases in between. Germline V gene sequence: CDR1 MGHRA, CDR2 YSYEKL. The CDR3 runs 18 residues. For the CDR3, the DNA is TGCGCCAGCAGCCAAGATACCAGTTCCGGGGCGTGGGGGTATGGCTACACCTTC. This translates into CASSQDTSSGAWGYGYTF.

The rearrangement uses TRBV6-1 and TRBJ2-7; maybe TRBD2 (6 bases). CDR1 is MNHNS and CDR2 is SASEGT in the germline V gene. Trimming left V 6 bases short and J 0 bases short, with 9 bases between. The CDR3 loop spans 13 amino acids. CDR3 sequence (DNA): TGTGCCAGCAGGGCCGGGAGCTCCTACGAGCAGTACTTC. It codes for CASRAGSSYEQYF.

The chain joins TRBV5-6 to TRBJ2-7; D is unclear. The germline gives CDR1 SGHDT, CDR2 YYEEEE. The CDR3 loop spans 13 amino acids. V lost 0 bases and J 9 bases, leaving 13 bases between the germline ends. The CDR3 DNA reads TGTGCCAGCAGCTTGGAAGGGTCGGCACGGCAGTACTTC. Amino acid sequence: CASSLEGSARQYF. The full variable domain, rest sourced from reference TRBV5-6 and TRBJ2-7, is DAGVTQSPTHLIKTRGQQVTLRCSPKSGHDTVSWYQQALGQGPQFIFQYYEEEERQRGNFPDRFSGHQFPNYSSELNVNALLLGDSALYLCASSLEGSARQYFGPGTRLTVT.

CDR3 nucleotides: TGTGCCAGCAGCGCGCAGAGAGATACGCAGTATTTT. Translation gives CASSAQRDTQYF. This chain links TRBV9 with TRBJ2-3; D is unclear. The germline V and J ends were trimmed by 3 bases and 5 bases, with 7 bases remaining between them. The CDR3 extends over 12 amino acids. Germline V gene sequence: CDR1 SGDLS, CDR2 YYNGEE.

V and J are TRBV6-4 and TRBJ2-2; D unresolved. The CDR3 totals 13 residues. CDR1 MRHNA and CDR2 SNTAGT come from the germline V gene. V lost 3 bases and J 5 bases, leaving 7 bases between the germline ends. CDR3 DNA: TGTGCCAGCAGTGAAGAGGTTACCGGGGAGCTGTTTTTT. Its protein product is CASSEEVTGELFF.

The chain combines TRBV7-9 with TRBJ2-7; TRBD2 aligns across 12 bases. Per germline, CDR1 SEHNR and CDR2 FQNEAQ (reference sequence). J gave up 2 bases and V 1 base, and 3 bases lay outside the gene matches. The CDR3 consists of 16 residues. CDR3 sequence (DNA): TGTGCCAGCAGCTTAGGGAGACTAGCGGGGGCCTACGAGCAGTACTTC. This translates into CASSLGRLAGAYEQYF.

The rearrangement joins TRBV29-1 to TRBJ1-2, with D hard to call. From germline, CDR1 is SQVTM and CDR2 ANQGSEA. The length of the CDR3 is 13 residues. V was cut by 4 bases and J by 7 bases, with 16 bases left in between. Written as DNA, the CDR3 is TGCAGCGTTGGAACGACAACCTCTCTTGGCTACACCTTC. As protein: CSVGTTTSLGYTF.

The chain links TRBV5-1 to TRBJ1-5, with D maybe TRBD1 (5 bases). The ends were cut back, 2 bases at V and 3 bases at J, with 12 bases in the middle. There are 15 residues in the CDR3. Looked up from germline, CDR1 is SGHRS and CDR2 is YFSETQ. The DNA of the CDR3 is TGCGCCAGCAGCTTTTCGGGGCAGAACAATCAGCCCCAGCATTTT. Residues: CASSFSGQNNQPQHF.

V and J are TRBV18 and TRBJ2-3, with a possible D match to TRBD1 (5 bases). CDR1 and CDR2 from the germline V gene are KGHSH and LQKENI. This CDR3 region has 18 residues. Trimming removed 2 bases from V and 9 bases from J, with 27 bases in between. The CDR3 DNA is TGTGCCAGCTCACCAAGTTCGAGCTGGACATCCCCAGGGCAGACGCAGTATTTT. Protein sequence: CASSPSSSWTSPGQTQYF.

This sequence joins TRBV4-2 and TRBJ2-7; 7 bases align to TRBD2. The germline gives CDR1 LGHNA, CDR2 YNFKEQ. CDR3 length: 16 residues. V lost 5 bases, J lost 0 bases, and 10 bases stayed unmatched. CDR3 amino acids: CASSTGPGGSSYEQYF. CDR3 bases: TGTGCCAGCAGCACTGGTCCGGGGGGAAGCTCCTACGAGCAGTACTTC.

The chain employs TRBV19 and TRBJ1-6, with a weak D call TRBD1 (5 bases). Trimming left V 9 bases short and J 7 bases short, with 19 bases between. Germline CDR1 and CDR2: LNHDA and SQIVND (reference sequence). This CDR3 is 15 amino acids long. Here the CDR3 reads CASQPGAAENSPLHF. CDR3 DNA sequence: TGTGCCAGCCAACCCGGGGCAGCTGAGAATTCACCCCTCCACTTT.

The sample holds a few counts of this clone. The chain combines TRBV18 with TRBJ1-2; the D is unclear. The CDR3 length is 13 residues. The germline CDR1 and CDR2 sequences are KGHSH and LQKENI. With 2 bases removed from V and 7 bases from J, the gap between germline ends came to 11 bases. The CDR3: CASSPTEGGGYTF. CDR3 bases: TGTGCCAGCTCACCAACGGAGGGAGGTGGCTACACCTTC. The full variable domain, in which reference TRBV18 and TRBJ1-2 provide the parts outside the CDR3, is NAGVMQNPRHLVRRRGQEARLRCSPMKGHSHVYWYRQLPEEGLKFMVYLQKENIIDESGMPKERFSAEFPKEGPSILRIQQVVRGDSAAYFCASSPTEGGGYTFGSGTRLTVV.